This record concerns one TCR beta chain sequence. CDR1 is SGHTS, CDR2 YDEGEE, per germline. V was cut by 0 bases and J by 2 bases, with 12 bases left in between. This CDR3 comprises 15 residues. The data originate from a study of blood T cell repertoires in COVID-19. Original analysis: Scientists estimated how many nucleated cells there were by amplifying reference gene primers. Assay used: immunoSEQ multiplex PCR; TCRdb lists only in-frame clones, some missing. V and J calls and clone size are those listed in that table; D and trimming were worked out from the DNA. This table has around 76,000 clones, around 84% appearing once.

This clonotype was sampled from a woman aged 70 to 79 with acute or convalescent COVID-19. The V and J genes are TRBV5-8 and TRBJ2-7, with D possibly TRBD2 on 6 matching bases. Sequencing was carried out using peripheral blood. Here the CDR3 DNA reads TGTGCCAGCAGCTTGGTCAGCGGGTTTACCTACGAGCAGTACTTC. Translated, it gives CASSLVSGFTYEQYF.